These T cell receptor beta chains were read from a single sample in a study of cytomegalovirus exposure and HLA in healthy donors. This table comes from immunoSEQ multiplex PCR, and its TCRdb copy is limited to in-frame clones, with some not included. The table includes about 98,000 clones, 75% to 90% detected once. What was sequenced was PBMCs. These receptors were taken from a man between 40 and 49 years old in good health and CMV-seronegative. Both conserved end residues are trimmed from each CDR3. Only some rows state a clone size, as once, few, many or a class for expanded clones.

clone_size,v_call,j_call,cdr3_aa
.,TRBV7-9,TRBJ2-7,ASSQSRGESSYEQY
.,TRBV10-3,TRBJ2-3,AISDVPGGVGTDTQY
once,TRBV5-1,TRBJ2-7,ASSLLGQSYYEQY
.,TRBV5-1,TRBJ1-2,ASSFTRVAEGYT
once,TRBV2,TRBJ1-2,ASSEEGRANYGYT
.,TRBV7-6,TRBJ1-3,ASSSPFSGNTIY
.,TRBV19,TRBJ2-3,ASSIGGPYTDTQY
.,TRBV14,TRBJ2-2,ASSQDLPANTGELF
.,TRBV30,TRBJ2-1,AWSSGTGRF
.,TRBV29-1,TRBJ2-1,IIRTGSYNEQF
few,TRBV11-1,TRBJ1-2,ASSRDRDYGYT
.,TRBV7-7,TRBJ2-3,ASSLGGGRTDTQY
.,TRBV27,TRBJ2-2,ASSLFRNTGELF
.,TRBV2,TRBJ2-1,ARTRGGGAAYNEQF
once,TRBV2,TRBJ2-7,ASIMGGLAVSYEQY
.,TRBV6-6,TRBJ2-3,ASSYVIQGRTDTQY
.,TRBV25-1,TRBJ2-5,ASSEWGTGSEAQY
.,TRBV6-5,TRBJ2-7,ASRRAPPREQY
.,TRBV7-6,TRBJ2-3,ASSLWGGAADTQY
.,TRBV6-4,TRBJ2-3,ASSDLSTDTQY
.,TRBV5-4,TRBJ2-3,ASSLYGGRTDTQY
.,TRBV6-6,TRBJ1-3,ASIGGGAGNTIY
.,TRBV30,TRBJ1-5,AWGKGQEFGLGQPQH
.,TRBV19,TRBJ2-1,ASTWTGSNNEQF
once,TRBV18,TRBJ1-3,ASSQRQHSGNTIY
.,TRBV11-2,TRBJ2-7,ASSWTGSHEQY
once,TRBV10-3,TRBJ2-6,AISEYALITSGANVLT
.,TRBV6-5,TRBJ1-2,ASSYSGRTNYGYT
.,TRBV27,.,ASTPGELSYEQY
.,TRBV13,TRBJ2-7,ASSLGTAGIYEQY
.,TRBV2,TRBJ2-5,ASSVRGETQY
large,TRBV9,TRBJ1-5,ASSKGVSNQPQH
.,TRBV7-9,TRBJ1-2,AILASGVAGVEDGYT
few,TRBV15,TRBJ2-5,ATSRGGGEQETQY
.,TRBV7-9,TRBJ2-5,ASSRSGTSGETQY
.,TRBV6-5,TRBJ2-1,ASRRLAGNYNEQF
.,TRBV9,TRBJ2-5,ASSTGLAGETQY
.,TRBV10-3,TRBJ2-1,AISESGVAGGLNNEQF
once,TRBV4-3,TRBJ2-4,ASSAQTGGRNIQY
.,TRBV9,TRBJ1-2,ASSGEAGTVADYGYT
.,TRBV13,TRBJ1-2,ASSLGQGDYGYT
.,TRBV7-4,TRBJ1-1,ASSLGDRGFQTEAF
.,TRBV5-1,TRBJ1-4,ASSSPRGPGVNEKLF
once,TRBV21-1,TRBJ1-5,ASSKSPGQGAGQPQH
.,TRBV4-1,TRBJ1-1,ASSQGQELMNTEAF
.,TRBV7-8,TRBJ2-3,ASSFKAGGVTDTQY
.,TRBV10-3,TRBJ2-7,AISSGTDFSYEQY
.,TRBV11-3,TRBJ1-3,ASSLAGPGNTIY
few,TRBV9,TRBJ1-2,ASAVGGGNGYT